These 11 T cell receptor beta chains were all obtained from the same sample, sequenced in a study of regulatory T cells in long-lasting Graves disease. In building TCR beta libraries, iRepertoire HTBI primers were used together with Arm-PCR of CDR3 regions. MiXCR, applied by TCRdb to the multiplex PCR reads, yields one record per CDR3 protein. Of approximately 400,000 distinct CDR3 sequences in the sample, 23% were seen once. Time point defined: persistent/refractory GD, antithyroid drugs over 5 years with positive TRAb. Extracted RNA from PBMCs served as the source of the TCR library. The sample consisted of peripheral blood mononuclear cells (PBMCs), taken when the disease was refractory, from a patient treated with antithyroid drugs. Receptors were obtained from a woman in her thirties or forties with Graves disease.

This clonotype was counted ten times or more. V gene TRBV20-1 combines with J gene TRBJ2-7; 8 bases match TRBD2. Losses at the gene ends were 3 bases for V and 3 bases for J; bases not matched to a gene: 10. Germline V gene lookup returns CDR1 DFQATT and CDR2 SNEGSKA (reference sequence). The length of the CDR3 is 15 residues. CDR3 sequence: CSARSISGDYYEQYF. DNA for the CDR3: TGCAGTGCTAGGTCTATTAGCGGGGACTACTACGAGCAGTACTTC.

This clonotype was detected ten times or more. The chain uses TRBV20-1 and TRBJ1-5; no firm D call. V dropped 1 base and J dropped 7 bases, with 14 bases sitting between them. The CDR3 length is 14 residues. Germline V CDR1 and CDR2: DFQATT, SNEGSKA (reference sequence). The CDR3 nucleotides read TGCAGTGCTAGAGCCCACGAAGGGTGGCAGCCCCAGCATTTT. This gives the protein CSARAHEGWQPQHF.

This clonotype was seen a handful of times. A read error may explain this, as a much larger clone is one base away. This sequence joins TRBV27 and TRBJ1-2, with 8 bases fitting TRBD1. With V trimmed by 8 bases and J by 4 bases, 9 bases remained unmatched. Germline loops: CDR1 MNHEY, CDR2 SMNVEV (reference sequence). CDR3 length: 14 amino acids. CDR3 region: CASGDRGEGYGYTF. The CDR3 DNA reads TGTGCCAGCGGTGACAGGGGAGAGGGCTATGGCTACACCTTC.

V is TRBV3-1 and J is TRBJ1-4; no clear D gene. The V gene lost 0 bases and the J gene lost 5 bases, with 7 bases spanning the gap. The germline CDR1 and CDR2 sequences are LGHDT and YNNKEL (reference sequence). The CDR3 length is 14 residues. Written as DNA, the CDR3 is TGTGCCAGCAGCCAAGATAACCGAAATGAAAAACTGTTTTTT. The encoded protein is CASSQDNRNEKLFF.

The chain uses TRBV7-8 and TRBJ2-1; weak D call: TRBD2 (5 bases). Germline CDR1 and CDR2: SGHVS and FQNEAQ. V was cut by 5 bases and J by 0 bases, with 11 bases left in between. The CDR3 is made up of 15 amino acids. In DNA, the CDR3 is TGTGCCAGCAGCATAACTAGGAGCTCCTACAATGAGCAGTTCTTC. This gives the protein CASSITRSSYNEQFF.

The J gene is TRBJ2-7, the V gene TRBV7-9, with D unresolved. Germline V gene lookup returns CDR1 SEHNR and CDR2 FQNEAQ (reference sequence). The CDR3 loop spans 16 amino acids. Deletions cut 0 bases from V and 3 bases from J, with 15 bases between. This CDR3 is CASSLAGSGFIYEQYF. CDR3 DNA sequence: TGTGCCAGCAGCTTAGCAGGGTCGGGTTTCATCTACGAGCAGTACTTC.

This clonotype was observed a few times. At one boundary the junction diverges from the germline segment, which might be a read error. The chain has TRBV20-1 and TRBJ1-4; TRBD1 matches 7 bases. The CDR3 has 13 residues. Per germline, CDR1 DFQATT and CDR2 SNEGSKA (reference sequence). The CDR3: CSAREGAGEKLFF. CDR3 DNA sequence: TGCAGTGCCAGAGAGGGGGCCGGGGAAAAACTGTTTTTT.

The rearrangement uses TRBV29-1 and TRBJ1-2, with TRBD1 as a possible D gene (6 bases). V was cut by 4 bases and J by 3 bases, with 15 bases left in between. The CDR3 runs to 14 residues. Per the germline V gene, CDR1 is SQVTM and CDR2 is ANQGSEA. The CDR3 bases are TGCAGCGTTGGTACCGGGGGCGAGCACTATGGCTACACCTTC. It encodes CSVGTGGEHYGYTF.

Comments on this clonotype: This likely came from a read error, as a far larger clone is one base away. The chain links TRBV7-3 to TRBJ2-5, with 7 bases lining up with TRBD2. Losses at the gene ends were 2 bases for V and 1 base for J; bases not matched to a gene: 10. The CDR3 spans 17 residues. Germline loops: CDR1 SGHTA, CDR2 FQGTGA. The CDR3 region is CASSLAGDWVAQETQYF. CDR3 nucleotide sequence: TGTGCCAGCAGCTTAGCGGGGGATTGGGTGGCCCAAGAGACCCAGTACTTC.

As concerns this clonotype: A clone one base away is much larger, so this may be a read error. V gene TRBV6-2 or TRBV6-3 combines with J gene TRBJ2-7; D gene ambiguous. CDR3 length equals 12 residues. Per the germline V gene, CDR1 is MNHEY and CDR2 is SVGEGT. The CDR3 DNA reads TGTGCCAGCAGTTTTAGGATCTACGGGCAGTACTTC. Translated, it gives CASSFRIYGQYF.

The V gene is TRBV29-1, the J gene TRBJ1-1; tentative D call: TRBD1 (6 bases). Germline V gene lookup returns CDR1 SQVTM and CDR2 ANQGSEA. The CDR3 extends over 15 amino acids. V was shortened by 5 bases and J by 5 bases, with 21 bases between the two germline ends. The CDR3 nucleotides read TGCAGCGTTAAACAGGGAACGACGACTGAGACTGAAGCTTTCTTT. Its translation is CSVKQGTTTETEAFF.